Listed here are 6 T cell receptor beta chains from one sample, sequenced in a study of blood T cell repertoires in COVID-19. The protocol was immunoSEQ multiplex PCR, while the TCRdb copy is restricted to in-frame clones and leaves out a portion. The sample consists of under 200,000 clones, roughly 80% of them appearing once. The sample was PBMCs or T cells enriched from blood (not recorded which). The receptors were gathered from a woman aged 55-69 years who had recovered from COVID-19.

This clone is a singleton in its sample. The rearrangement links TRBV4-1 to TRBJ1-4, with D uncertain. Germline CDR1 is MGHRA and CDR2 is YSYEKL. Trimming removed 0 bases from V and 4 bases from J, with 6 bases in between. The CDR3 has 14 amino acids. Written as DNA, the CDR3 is TGCGCCAGCAGCCAAGACCCCTATAATGAAAAACTGTTTTTT. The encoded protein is CASSQDPYNEKLFF.

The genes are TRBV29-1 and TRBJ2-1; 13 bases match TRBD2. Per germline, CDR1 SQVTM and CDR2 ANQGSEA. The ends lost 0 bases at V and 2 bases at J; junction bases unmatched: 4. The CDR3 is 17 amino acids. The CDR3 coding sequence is TGCAGCGTTGAAGATCCTACTAGCGGGGGGGCCTACAATGAGCAGTTCTTC. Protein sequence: CSVEDPTSGGAYNEQFF.

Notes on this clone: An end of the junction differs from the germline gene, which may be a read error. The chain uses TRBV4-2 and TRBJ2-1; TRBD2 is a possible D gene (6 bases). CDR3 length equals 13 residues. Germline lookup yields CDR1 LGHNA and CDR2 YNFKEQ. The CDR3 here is CASNQGAGSEQFF. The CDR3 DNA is TGTGCCAGCAACCAAGGGGCGGGAAGTGAGCAGTTCTTC.

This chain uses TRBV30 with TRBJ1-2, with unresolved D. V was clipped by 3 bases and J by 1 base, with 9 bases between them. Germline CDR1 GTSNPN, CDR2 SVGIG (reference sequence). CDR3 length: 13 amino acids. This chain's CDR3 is CAWRPRGNYGYTF. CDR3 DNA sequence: TGTGCCTGGAGGCCCCGCGGTAACTATGGCTACACCTTC.

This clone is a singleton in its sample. The CDR3 region has the DNA TGTGCCAGCGGATCCGAAGGCGAGGGCGAGACCCAGTACTTC. This gives the protein CASGSEGEGETQYF. This rearrangement joins TRBV6-5 to TRBJ2-5; possible D gene TRBD2, 5 bases. CDR3 length: 14 amino acids. Trimming left V 8 bases short and J 5 bases short, with 18 bases between. Per the germline V gene, CDR1 is MNHEY and CDR2 is SVGAGI.

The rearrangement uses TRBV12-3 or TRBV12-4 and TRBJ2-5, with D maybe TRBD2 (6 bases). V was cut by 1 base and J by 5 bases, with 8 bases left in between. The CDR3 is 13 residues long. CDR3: CASSLVAEETQYF. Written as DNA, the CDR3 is TGTGCCAGCAGTTTAGTAGCGGAGGAGACCCAGTACTTC.